Following are 18 T cell receptor beta chains from one sample sequenced in a study of response to subunit inactivated influenza vaccine (dated by TCRdb to about 2018). Library preparation employed RT-PCR. Sequenced using an Illumina HiSeq 2500. The public reads were run again by TCRdb, first through fastp at Q25 and then through MiXCR, and only productive beta chains were kept. Duplicate CDR3 protein sequences are folded into a single record with the most common DNA and genes. The sample records around 300,000 distinct CDR3 sequences, about 20% of which are singletons. The top ten clonotypes cover over 9% of the sample. Sequenced material: PBMCs from blood, taken less than 22 months after vaccination. These receptors came from a man aged 45 to 70 who received an inactivated influenza vaccine. Donor details come from another sample of the same person, matched by shared clones.

The V and J genes are TRBV9 and TRBJ1-6; tentatively, D is TRBD1 (5 bases). This CDR3 is built from 13 residues. The V gene's germline CDR1 is SGDLS and CDR2 YYNGEE. The germline V and J ends were trimmed by 4 bases and 9 bases, with 11 bases remaining between them. In DNA form, the CDR3 reads TGTGCCAGCAGCCCGGGGGGAAGTTCACCCCTCCACTTT. Its protein product is CASSPGGSSPLHF.

V gene TRBV6-2 or TRBV6-3 combines with J gene TRBJ1-5, with D possibly matching TRBD1 (5 bases). V was clipped by 2 bases and J by 2 bases, with 16 bases between them. Germline CDR1 and CDR2: MNHEY and SVGEGT. CDR3 length: 17 residues. In DNA, the CDR3 is TGTGCCAGCAGTTACGGGGACTACAGGAGGGGCAATCAGCCCCAGCATTTT. Its protein product is CASSYGDYRRGNQPQHF.

This chain links TRBV6-2 or TRBV6-3 with TRBJ2-7; TRBD1 matches 9 bases. Germline V gives CDR1 MNHEY, CDR2 SVGEGT. The CDR3 runs 16 residues. V lost 6 bases and J lost 0; bases outside the gene matches: 9. The CDR3 coding sequence is TGTGCCAGCAGACTCGGACAGGGGTCTAGCTCCTACGAGCAGTACTTC. Protein product: CASRLGQGSSSYEQYF.

This clonotype was detected a few times. The J gene is TRBJ1-5, the V gene TRBV28; 7 bases fit TRBD1. V gave up 6 bases and J gave up 8 bases; unmatched junction bases: 13. Per the germline V gene, CDR1 is MDHEN and CDR2 is SYDVKM. The CDR3 length is 15 residues. For the CDR3, the DNA is TGTGCCAGCAGCCTGGGACAGCCTCAATCAAAGCCCCAGCATTTT. It is translated as CASSLGQPQSKPQHF.

The chain recombines TRBV29-1 with TRBJ2-7, with D perhaps given as TRBD1 or TRBD2 (7 bases each). Trimming shortened V by 5 bases and J by 3 bases, and 17 bases separated the two germline ends. CDR3 length equals 14 residues. Germline CDR1 is SQVTM and CDR2 is ANQGSEA. This CDR3 is CSVLAGRGLYEQYF. The CDR3 coding sequence is TGCAGCGTTTTAGCGGGTAGGGGGCTCTACGAGCAGTACTTC.

The chain employs TRBV6-1 and TRBJ2-5, with 10 bases identical to TRBD1. CDR1 is MNHNS, CDR2 SASEGT, per germline. CDR3 length: 15 residues. Trimming removed 6 bases from V and 4 bases from J; junction bases left unmatched: 8. The CDR3 reads CASRGGQGVIETQYF. CDR3 sequence (DNA): TGTGCCAGCAGGGGAGGACAGGGGGTGATAGAGACCCAGTACTTC.

CDR3 protein: CASSEPGQNEQFF. CDR3 bases: TGTGCCAGCAGCGAACCGGGTCAAAATGAGCAGTTCTTC. This sequence joins TRBV4-2 and TRBJ2-1; D is unclear. The germline V gene encodes CDR1 LGHNA and CDR2 YNFKEQ. This CDR3 contains 13 residues. Trimming removed 5 bases at V and 7 bases at J, with 12 bases between.

This clonotype was picked up a small number of times. This rearrangement joins TRBV7-2 to TRBJ2-5; D possibly corresponds to TRBD2 (6 bases). Germline lookup yields CDR1 SGHTA and CDR2 FQGNSA. The CDR3 sequence is 13 residues long. V dropped 3 bases and J dropped 4 bases, with 9 bases sitting between them. The CDR3 nucleotides read TGTGCCAGCAGCTTGGCAGCGGGAGAGACCCAGTACTTC. Translation gives CASSLAAGETQYF. The variable domain in full, with the rest retrieved from reference TRBV7-2 and TRBJ2-5, is GAGVSQSPSNKVTEKGKDVELRCDPISGHTALYWYRQSLGQGLEFLIYFQGNSAPDKSGLPSDRFSAERTGGSVSTLTIQRTQQEDSAVYLCASSLAAGETQYFGPGTRLLVL.

V gene TRBV4-2 combines with J gene TRBJ2-2; 8 bases align to TRBD2. The CDR3 is made up of 19 amino acids. V lost 0 bases to trimming and J lost 1 base; unmatched junction nucleotides: 10. CDR1 LGHNA and CDR2 YNFKEQ come from the germline V gene. The CDR3 nucleotides read TGTGCCAGCAGCCAAGATAGCTCCGGGACTAGAAAGAACACCGGGGAGCTGTTTTTT. Translating gives CASSQDSSGTRKNTGELFF.

There are a few counts of this clonotype. The chain has TRBV20-1 and TRBJ2-3; D is perhaps TRBD2 (5 bases). The CDR3 spans 16 residues. Germline CDR1 DFQATT, CDR2 SNEGSKA (reference sequence). V lost 6 bases and J 0 bases, leaving 19 bases between the germline ends. The CDR3 nucleotides read TGCAGTGCCCCCGACTACCTTTCGGAGAGCACAGATACGCAGTATTTT. Translating gives CSAPDYLSESTDTQYF.

The chain carries TRBV6-2 or TRBV6-3 and TRBJ1-1; TRBD1 matches 7 bases. Looked up from germline, CDR1 is MNHEY and CDR2 is SVGEGT. V was pared by 2 bases and J by 0 bases, with 6 bases of the junction left unmatched. The CDR3 is 16 residues long. The CDR3: CASSYPLTGLNTEAFF. CDR3 in DNA: TGTGCCAGCAGTTACCCTTTGACAGGGCTGAACACTGAAGCTTTCTTT.

The V gene is TRBV6-1, the J gene TRBJ1-6; possibly TRBD1 for D (5 bases). Trimming pared 5 bases from V and 7 bases from J, leaving 6 bases between. The CDR3 spans 12 residues. CDR1 MNHNS and CDR2 SASEGT come from the germline V gene. This chain's CDR3 is CASSRGNSPLHF. In DNA, the CDR3 is TGTGCCAGCAGTCGGGGGAATTCACCCCTCCACTTT.

This clonotype occurred a few times. The rearrangement uses TRBV12-3 or TRBV12-4 and TRBJ2-7; D is ambiguous. The CDR3 is 12 residues long. The ends were cut back, 3 bases at V and 6 bases at J, with 9 bases in the middle. CDR3 residues: CASSLQRTEQYF. The CDR3 region has the DNA TGTGCCAGCAGTTTGCAAAGGACCGAGCAGTACTTC.

The J gene is TRBJ2-5, the V gene TRBV19; 7 nucleotides match TRBD1. J was trimmed by 5 bases and V by 4 bases; bases with no gene match: 7. The CDR3 has 14 amino acids. CDR1 LNHDA and CDR2 SQIVND come from the germline V gene (reference sequence). The CDR3 protein is CASSTGQLSETQYF. In DNA, the CDR3 is TGTGCCAGTAGTACGGGACAGCTATCGGAGACCCAGTACTTC.

This clonotype came up a few times. The chain uses TRBV18 and TRBJ2-7, with D perhaps being TRBD1 or TRBD2 (6 bases each). CDR3 size: 15 residues. The germline CDR1 and CDR2 sequences are KGHSH and LQKENI. Between the trimmed V and J ends, which lost 2 bases and 2 bases, there was a span of 13 bases. The CDR3 protein is CASSPWGAQPYEQYF. For the CDR3, the DNA is TGTGCCAGCTCACCATGGGGGGCCCAACCCTACGAGCAGTACTTC.

This clonotype showed up just a few times. The genes are TRBV12-3 or TRBV12-4 and TRBJ1-3; no clear D. V dropped 7 bases and J dropped 0 bases, with 7 bases sitting between them. The CDR3 loop spans 13 amino acids. CDR3 DNA: TGTGCCAGCAAACTCCCCTCTGGAAACACCATATATTTT. Translating gives CASKLPSGNTIYF.

The chain has TRBV6-5 and TRBJ1-2; D is unclear. The ends were cut back, 4 bases at V and 2 bases at J, with 11 bases in the middle. The CDR3 totals 14 residues. The germline V gene encodes CDR1 MNHEY and CDR2 SVGAGI. The CDR3 reads CASSLGANNYGYTF. CDR3 coding DNA: TGTGCCAGCAGTTTAGGAGCCAACAACTATGGCTACACCTTC.

This clonotype has only a few counts. The chain couples TRBV27 to TRBJ1-1; D uncertain. The CDR3 contains 13 residues. V lost 5 bases, J lost 5 bases, and 12 bases lay in between. Per the germline V gene, CDR1 is MNHEY and CDR2 is SMNVEV (reference sequence). In nucleotides, the CDR3 is TGTGCCAGCAGTCCCATTATAGGTACTGAAGCTTTCTTT. This codes for CASSPIIGTEAFF.